Given below is one TCR beta chain in context. This sample is part of a study of blood T cell repertoires in COVID-19. Overall study context: The United States, Italy and Spain provided the acute and convalescent COVID-19 samples. PBMCs, B-cell-depleted T cells, or T cells provided the cDNA or gDNA that made up the material.

The CDR3 covers 15 residues. From germline, CDR1 is SGHTA and CDR2 FQGNSA. Unmatched junction bases numbered 10, after V lost 7 bases and J lost 7 bases. Authors' processing steps: Amplification of reference gene primers was used by the study to estimate nucleated cell counts. Some clones are missing from TCRdb's copy, which holds only in-frame ones; the method was immunoSEQ multiplex PCR. D and trimming were read from the DNA, whereas the V and J calls and clone size are those reported in that table. This repertoire shows around 99,000 clones, around 89% found once; its top ten account for about 5.3%.

This clonotype was obtained from a man in his forties with active or convalescent COVID-19. The V and J genes are TRBV7-2 and TRBJ2-1; 10 nucleotides match TRBD2. The sequenced material came from peripheral blood. In nucleotides, the CDR3 is TGTGCCAGCACCCCGAGCGGGAGGGCCATAAATGAGCAGTTCTTC. Residues: CASTPSGRAINEQFF. Complete variable domain (other parts from reference TRBV7-2 and TRBJ2-1): GAGVSQSPSNKVTEKGKDVELRCDPISGHTALYWYRQSLGQGLEFLIYFQGNSAPDKSGLPSDRFSAERTGGSVSTLTIQRTQQEDSAVYLCASTPSGRAINEQFFGPGTRLTVL.